A selection of T cell receptor beta chains follows, all from one sample in a study of T cell responses to AZD1222 COVID-19 vaccine. Method: immunoSEQ multiplex PCR; TCRdb's copy keeps in-frame clones and lacks some. The repertoire holds 150,000 to 200,000 clones, about 90% seen once, with 1% to 1.5% in the top ten. The specimen was peripheral blood, collected 28 days after the second AZD1222 dose. Source of these receptors: an adult who received the AZD1222 COVID-19 vaccine. The CDR3 runs from the conserved cysteine through the conserved F or W. A D gene is named only where the DNA matches it firmly. Only part of the rows carry a size: once, few, many, or a class if the clone is expanded.

v_gene	j_gene	len	abundance	d_gene	CDR3aa	CDR3nt
TRBV10-3	TRBJ2-7	12	NA	NA	CAIRETTYEQYF	TGTGCCATCAGGGAGACCACCTACGAGCAGTACTTC
TRBV11-3	TRBJ2-3	12	NA	NA	CASSSIGDTQYF	TGTGCCAGCAGCTCCATCGGAGATACGCAGTATTTT
TRBV6-1	TRBJ1-1	14	NA	NA	CASSEGGRRTEAFF	TGTGCCAGCAGTGAGGGTGGACGCCGTACTGAAGCTTTCTTT
TRBV28	TRBJ1-6	15	NA	TRBD1	CASSFGDRGHSPLHF	TGTGCCAGCAGTTTTGGGGACAGGGGACATTCACCCCTCCACTTT
TRBV7-6	TRBJ2-1	16	NA	TRBD2	CASSLDQGLADNEQFF	TGTGCCAGCAGCTTAGACCAAGGACTAGCGGACAATGAGCAGTTCTTC
TRBV6-6	TRBJ1-4	15	NA	NA	CASSYSIDGDEKLFF	TGTGCCAGCAGTTACTCGATAGACGGGGATGAAAAACTGTTTTTT
TRBV5-1	TRBJ2-5	17	NA	TRBD2	CASSLWPSGRSRETQYF	TGCGCCAGCAGCTTGTGGCCTAGCGGGAGATCAAGGGAGACCCAGTACTTC
TRBV12-3/TRBV12-4	TRBJ1-1	13	once	NA	CASSSGGRTEAFF	TGTGCCAGCAGTTCGGGGGGTCGGACTGAAGCTTTCTTT
TRBV30	TRBJ1-2	11	once	NA	CASQGRNGYTF	TGTGCCTCTCAGGGGCGCAATGGCTACACCTTC
TRBV7-2	TRBJ2-4	17	NA	NA	CASSSPGGRGYTNIQYF	TGTGCCAGCAGCTCCCCCGGGGGGCGGGGGTATACAAACATTCAGTACTTC
TRBV27	TRBJ2-1	16	NA	TRBD2	CASSLSAGGPGNEQFF	TGTGCCAGCAGTTTATCGGCGGGAGGGCCGGGGAATGAGCAGTTCTTC
TRBV6-2/TRBV6-3	TRBJ2-3	16	NA	TRBD2	CASSGLGLVSTDTQYF	TGTGCCAGCAGCGGACTTGGACTAGTAAGCACAGATACGCAGTATTTT
TRBV28	TRBJ2-3	13	NA	NA	CASSLTSLGTQYF	TGTGCCAGCAGTTTGACTAGTTTGGGTACGCAGTATTTT
TRBV5-5	TRBJ1-1	13	NA	NA	CASSVGMNTEAFF	TGTGCCAGCAGCGTAGGGATGAACACTGAAGCTTTCTTT
TRBV12-3/TRBV12-4	TRBJ2-2	13	once	NA	CASSLAQGGELFF	TGTGCCAGCAGTTTAGCCCAAGGGGGGGAGCTGTTTTTT
TRBV5-6	TRBJ2-2	17	NA	TRBD2	CASSDTSGRALTGELFF	TGTGCCAGCAGCGATACTAGCGGGAGGGCGTTAACCGGGGAGCTGTTTTTT
TRBV12-3/TRBV12-4	TRBJ1-5	13	NA	NA	CASSLQGGQPQHF	TGTGCCAGCAGTTTACAGGGTGGTCAGCCCCAGCATTTT
TRBV7-6	TRBJ1-3	14	NA	TRBD1	CASSPRAGGGTIYF	TGTGCCAGCAGCCCAAGGGCAGGGGGTGGCACCATATATTTT
TRBV6-5	TRBJ1-5	14	NA	TRBD1	CASQGARGNQPQHF	TGTGCCAGCCAGGGGGCCCGTGGCAATCAGCCCCAGCATTTT
TRBV28	TRBJ2-7	15	NA	NA	CASSFQSLGTYEQYF	TGTGCCAGCAGTTTTCAAAGCCTCGGGACCTACGAGCAGTACTTC
TRBV7-9	TRBJ2-2	16	NA	TRBD1	CASSPGGRGHTGELFF	TGTGCCAGCAGCCCCGGAGGAAGGGGGCACACCGGGGAGCTGTTTTTT
TRBV30	TRBJ2-1	12	NA	NA	CAWSKQVNEQFF	TGTGCCTGGAGTAAACAGGTCAATGAGCAGTTCTTC
TRBV18	TRBJ1-5	14	NA	NA	CASSPGTANQPQHF	TGTGCCAGCTCACCTGGGACGGCAAATCAGCCCCAGCATTTT
TRBV18	TRBJ2-7	15	NA	TRBD2	CASSPPTGGGREQYF	TGTGCCAGCTCACCACCGACGGGAGGGGGGCGCGAGCAGTACTTC
TRBV15	TRBJ1-5	15	NA	TRBD1	CATSGRGFGNQPQHF	TGTGCCACCAGCGGCAGGGGGTTCGGGAATCAGCCCCAGCATTTT
TRBV5-4	TRBJ2-3	13	NA	NA	CASSPRPSDTQYF	TGTGCCAGCAGCCCTCGACCGTCAGATACGCAGTATTTT
TRBV9	TRBJ2-7	14	NA	TRBD2	CASSPLTSEDEQYF	TGTGCCAGCAGCCCTCTGACTAGCGAAGACGAGCAGTACTTC
TRBV30	TRBJ1-2	18	NA	NA	CAWSPLFGHASYGYGYTF	TGTGCCTGGAGTCCCCTTTTCGGACACGCCTCATATGGCTATGGCTACACCTTC
TRBV5-1	TRBJ1-4	16	NA	NA	CASSPDNIATNEKLFF	TGCGCCAGCAGCCCCGATAACATAGCAACTAATGAAAAACTGTTTTTT
TRBV30	TRBJ1-3	12	once	NA	CAWSPNHDTIYF	TGTGCCTGGAGCCCAAATCACGACACCATATATTTT
TRBV7-2	TRBJ2-7	14	NA	NA	CASSLAGTRYEQYF	TGTGCCAGCAGCTTAGCGGGGACCCGATACGAGCAGTACTTC
TRBV7-3	TRBJ1-1	13	NA	NA	CASSQDGNTEAFF	TGTGCCAGCAGCCAGGATGGGAACACTGAAGCTTTCTTT
TRBV5-1	TRBJ2-5	14	NA	NA	CASSPGASVETQYF	TGCGCCAGCAGCCCCGGGGCGTCGGTAGAGACCCAGTACTTC
TRBV28	TRBJ2-2	16	NA	TRBD1	CASSFSAGQGTGELFF	TGTGCCAGCAGTTTCTCCGCGGGACAGGGTACCGGGGAGCTGTTTTTT
TRBV29-1	TRBJ1-1	16	NA	NA	CSVAINSRGWNTEAFF	TGCAGCGTTGCGATTAACAGCCGGGGGTGGAACACTGAAGCTTTCTTT
TRBV2	TRBJ2-7	14	NA	NA	CASRRWGSSYEQYF	TGTGCCAGCAGAAGATGGGGGAGCTCCTACGAGCAGTACTTC
TRBV6-5	TRBJ1-1	13	NA	NA	CAGHRALGTEAFF	TGTGCCGGACACAGGGCTCTGGGCACTGAAGCTTTCTTT
TRBV2	TRBJ2-3	16	once	NA	CASSESPPSSTDTQYF	TGTGCCAGCAGTGAGTCCCCTCCCTCTAGCACAGATACGCAGTATTTT
TRBV14	TRBJ2-1	11	once	NA	CASSMWYEQFF	TGTGCCAGCAGCATGTGGTATGAGCAGTTCTTC
TRBV3-1/TRBV3-2	TRBJ1-1	15	NA	NA	CASSPFGGGDTEAFF	TGTGCCAGCAGCCCGTTTGGAGGGGGGGACACTGAAGCTTTCTTT
TRBV4-1	TRBJ2-5	13	NA	NA	CASSLLPAETQYF	TGCGCCAGCAGCCTTCTCCCGGCAGAGACCCAGTACTTC
TRBV19	TRBJ1-1	14	NA	NA	CASRTGGGGTEAFF	TGTGCCAGTAGGACCGGGGGGGGCGGGACTGAAGCTTTCTTT
TRBV19	TRBJ2-7	15	NA	TRBD1	CASSAGTGGSYEQYF	TGTGCCAGTAGTGCCGGGACAGGGGGCTCCTACGAGCAGTACTTC
TRBV6-5	TRBJ1-1	15	NA	NA	CASSSQERPYTEAFF	TGTGCCAGCAGTTCACAGGAAAGGCCCTACACTGAAGCTTTCTTT
TRBV3-1/TRBV3-2	TRBJ1-1	11	NA	NA	CASSRFTEAFF	TGTGCCAGCAGCCGTTTCACTGAAGCTTTCTTT
TRBV27	TRBJ1-2	18	once	NA	CASSLSGASPLAGDGYTF	TGTGCCAGCAGTTTATCAGGGGCTTCCCCTTTGGCGGGTGATGGCTACACCTTC
TRBV4-1	TRBJ1-2	14	NA	NA	CASSQGTGTYGYTF	TGCGCCAGCAGCCAAGGTACAGGGACCTATGGCTACACCTTC
TRBV7-2	TRBJ1-1	14	NA	NA	CASSLMTGYTEAFF	TGTGCCAGCAGCCTCATGACCGGATACACTGAAGCTTTCTTT
TRBV10-2	TRBJ1-1	11	NA	NA	CASSLNTEAFF	TGCGCCAGCAGTTTGAACACTGAAGCTTTCTTT
TRBV6-5	TRBJ1-5	14	NA	NA	CASSTTESNQPQHF	TGTGCCAGCAGTACGACAGAGAGCAATCAGCCCCAGCATTTT
TRBV5-1	TRBJ1-1	16	NA	TRBD1	CASSLVYRGRGTEAFF	TGCGCCAGCAGCTTGGTATACAGGGGTCGCGGCACTGAAGCTTTCTTT
TRBV5-5	TRBJ1-2	16	NA	NA	CASSLEGTVANYGYTF	TGTGCCAGCAGCTTGGAAGGCACAGTAGCTAACTATGGCTACACCTTC
TRBV9	TRBJ1-4	17	NA	TRBD1	CASSVVWGQGGNEKLFF	TGTGCCAGCAGCGTAGTTTGGGGACAGGGCGGAAATGAAAAACTGTTTTTT
TRBV29-1	TRBJ1-5	13	NA	TRBD1	CSVGEDRGQPQHF	TGCAGCGTCGGGGAGGACAGGGGCCAGCCCCAGCATTTT
TRBV6-5	TRBJ2-7	14	NA	NA	CASSYSPRGSEQYF	TGTGCCAGCAGTTACTCGCCGCGAGGGAGCGAGCAGTACTTC
TRBV7-8	TRBJ2-3	18	NA	TRBD2	CASSPLLSGEGGTDTQYF	TGTGCCAGCAGCCCTCTTCTTTCTGGGGAGGGAGGCACAGATACGCAGTATTTT
TRBV29-1	TRBJ1-1	14	few	TRBD1	CSVRGDSQNTEAFF	TGCAGCGTCCGTGGGGACAGTCAGAACACTGAAGCTTTCTTT
TRBV4-1	TRBJ2-7	12	NA	NA	CASGQRGARQYF	TGCGCCAGCGGTCAACGGGGGGCTAGGCAGTACTTC
TRBV3-1/TRBV3-2	TRBJ1-2	16	NA	NA	CASSHDVGGLNYGYTF	TGTGCCAGCAGCCATGATGTGGGAGGCCTTAACTATGGCTACACCTTC